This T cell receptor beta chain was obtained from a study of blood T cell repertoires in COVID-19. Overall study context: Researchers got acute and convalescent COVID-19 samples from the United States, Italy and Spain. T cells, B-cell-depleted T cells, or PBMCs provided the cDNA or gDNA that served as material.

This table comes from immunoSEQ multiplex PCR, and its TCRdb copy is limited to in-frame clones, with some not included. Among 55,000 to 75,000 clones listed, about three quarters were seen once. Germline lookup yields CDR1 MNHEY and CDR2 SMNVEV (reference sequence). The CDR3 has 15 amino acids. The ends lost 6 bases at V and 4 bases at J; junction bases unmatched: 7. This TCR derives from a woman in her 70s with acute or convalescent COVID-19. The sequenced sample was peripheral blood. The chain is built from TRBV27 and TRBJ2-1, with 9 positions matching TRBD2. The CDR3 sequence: CASRSLAGLYNEQFF. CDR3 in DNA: TGTGCCAGCAGATCGCTAGCGGGGTTATACAATGAGCAGTTCTTC.